The rows below give T cell receptor beta chains drawn from one sample of a study of response to subunit inactivated influenza vaccine. TCRdb reprocessed the RT-PCR reads via MiXCR and lists one record per CDR3 protein. The table has more than 500,000 distinct CDR3 sequences, approximately 10% seen once. This sample also appeared in a second study, on T cells expressing NK-cell markers.

The sequences come from PBMCs from blood, collected on the day of vaccination. All receptors come from a middle-aged man who received an inactivated influenza vaccine. The conserved cysteine and the conserved F or W are not part of the CDR3 here.

v_gene	j_gene	CDR3aa
TRBV24-1	TRBJ2-1	ATSDSGTSRRNEQF
TRBV2	TRBJ2-4	ASSDGQKNIQY
TRBV20-1	TRBJ2-7	SAEDRLNSYEQY
TRBV20-1	TRBJ2-1	SARAVGVSYNEQF
TRBV5-6	TRBJ2-6	ASSPWTAGANVLT
TRBV12-3/TRBV12-4	TRBJ1-4	ASSFGSGRNEKLF
TRBV15	TRBJ1-1	ATSNGGMNTEAF
TRBV20-1	TRBJ2-7	SATPQGSEQY
TRBV5-1	TRBJ1-6	ASSPFGGESPLH
TRBV3-1	TRBJ2-5	ASSQHGTEETQY
TRBV5-1	TRBJ2-7	ASSPGRGQY
TRBV6-5	TRBJ2-2	ASSYAYNTNTGELF
TRBV5-1	TRBJ1-1	ASRQGFLGNTEAF
TRBV6-5	TRBJ1-1	ASSYLINIGHGSHEAF
TRBV28	TRBJ2-1	ASSFSGTYNEQF
TRBV12-2	TRBJ2-7	DCGRLANEQY
TRBV7-2	TRBJ2-4	ASSFTSGGAGVIQY
TRBV4-2	TRBJ1-1	ASSQQKGTGGSYTEAF
TRBV4-1	TRBJ2-1	ASSQAGTDYNEQF
TRBV2	TRBJ2-7	ASSEFGTYYEQY
TRBV5-1	TRBJ1-4	ASSFNINEKLF
TRBV4-1	TRBJ2-3	ASSQEGGSAQY
TRBV4-1	TRBJ2-5	ASSRSGTGGLQTQY
TRBV7-2	TRBJ2-3	ASSLGKAGWYADTQY